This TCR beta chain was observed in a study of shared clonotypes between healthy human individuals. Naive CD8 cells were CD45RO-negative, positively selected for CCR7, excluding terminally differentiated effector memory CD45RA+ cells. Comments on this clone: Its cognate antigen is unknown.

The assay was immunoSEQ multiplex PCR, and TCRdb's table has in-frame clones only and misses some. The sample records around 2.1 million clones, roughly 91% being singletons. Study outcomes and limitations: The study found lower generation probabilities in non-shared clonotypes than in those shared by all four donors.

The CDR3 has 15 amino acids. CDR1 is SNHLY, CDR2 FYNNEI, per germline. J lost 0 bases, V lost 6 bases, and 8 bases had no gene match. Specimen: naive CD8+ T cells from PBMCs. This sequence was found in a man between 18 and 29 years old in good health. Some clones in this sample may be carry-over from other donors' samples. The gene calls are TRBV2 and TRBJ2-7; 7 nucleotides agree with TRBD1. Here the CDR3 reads CASRSHRGSSYEQYF. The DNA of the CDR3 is TGTGCCAGCAGGAGTCACAGGGGAAGCTCCTACGAGCAGTACTTC.